One and the same sample provided the 17 T cell receptor beta chains below, sequenced in a study of blood T cells in healthy people across ages. A J-beta primer mix and a sample-barcoded 5' primer were used in a second PCR of about 7 to 11 cycles. TCRdb used MiXCR to reprocess the 5' RACE reads, holding one entry per CDR3 protein. This sample carries 1 million or so distinct CDR3 sequences, about 25% of them seen once, and the ten largest clones take around 0.75%. These same data were also listed under a study on T cells of mothers and their children.

The sample consisted of blood. The receptors come from a girl aged 2 to 10 in good health.

In this sample, this clonotype turned up many times. V usage is TRBV28 and J usage is TRBJ1-1; D gene uncertain. The CDR3 consists of 13 residues. The germline V and J ends were trimmed by 7 bases and 7 bases, with 16 bases remaining between them. Germline CDR1 and CDR2: MDHEN and SYDVKM. The chain's CDR3 is CASMEAGEYEAFF. Here the CDR3 DNA reads TGTGCCAGCATGGAGGCAGGAGAATATGAAGCTTTCTTT.

This clonotype was seen a handful of times. The chain couples TRBV7-2 to TRBJ2-5; D is possibly TRBD2 (5 bases). Trimming took off 7 bases at V and 4 bases at J, with 13 bases between the two ends. CDR1 is SGHTA, CDR2 FQGNSA, per germline. This CDR3 region has 13 residues. The CDR3 DNA follows: TGTGCCAGCACCCAACGGGGTGCAGAGACCCAGTACTTC. It translates to CASTQRGAETQYF.

The chain is built from TRBV3-1 and TRBJ2-5; no reliable D call. The J call may be in error: the DNA end matches TRBJ2-1 better. In germline, CDR1 is LGHDT, CDR2 YNNKEL (reference sequence). The length of the CDR3 is 13 residues. The DNA of the CDR3 is TGTGCCAGCAGCCAAACAGTTCGTGGTGAGCAGTTCTTC. Amino acid sequence: CASSQTVRGEQFF.

This chain uses TRBV12-3 or TRBV12-4 with TRBJ1-2; no firm D call. The CDR3 is made up of 13 amino acids. V lost 3 bases and J 4 bases, leaving 9 bases between the germline ends. The chain's CDR3 is CASSFNGFYGYTF. The CDR3 nucleotides are TGTGCCAGCAGTTTTAACGGATTCTATGGCTACACCTTC.

J is TRBJ2-1 and V is TRBV12-3 or TRBV12-4; 11 nucleotides agree with TRBD2. The J call may not be correct, given that the DNA end is closer to TRBJ2-7. The CDR3 is 14 amino acids. The CDR3, as DNA: TGTGCCAGCTTACTAGCGGGAGAAGGTGACGAGCAGTACTTC. Translation: CASLLAGEGDEQYF.

The genes are TRBV12-5 and TRBJ2-5, with D possibly matching TRBD2 (7 bases). CDR3 length: 17 amino acids. Germline V gene data show CDR1 as LGHNT and CDR2 as FRNRAP. The V end was cut by 7 bases, the J end by 1 base, with 22 bases between. CDR3 nucleotides: TGTGCTAGTGCCCCAATCCCGAGGGGGGGGGTCCAAGAGACCCAGTACTTC. Its protein is CASAPIPRGGVQETQYF. The full variable domain, with the rest looked up from reference TRBV12-5 and TRBJ2-5, is DARVTQTPRHKVTEMGQEVTMRCQPILGHNTVFWYRQTMMQGLELLAYFRNRAPLDDSGMPKDRFSAEMPDATLATLKIQPSEPRDSAVYFCASAPIPRGGVQETQYFGPGTRLLVL.

This clonotype has more than one count but fewer than ten. The V call is TRBV6-2 or TRBV6-3, the J call TRBJ2-5; D gene unclear. The CDR3 is 13 amino acids. The germline V gene encodes CDR1 MNHEY and CDR2 SVGEGT. The V gene lost 7 bases and the J gene lost 4 bases, with 13 bases spanning the gap. The CDR3 DNA follows: TGTGCCAGCACCCGAGACCTCGGAGAGACCCAGTACTTC. Translating it yields CASTRDLGETQYF.

This clonotype was detected only a few times. The CDR3 DNA follows: TGCAGCGTTGTTAGAGAAACTGACAATGAGCAGTTCTTC. Residues: CSVVRETDNEQFF. This chain joins TRBV29-1 and TRBJ2-1; no firm D call. The CDR3 consists of 13 residues. Germline values: CDR1 SQVTM, CDR2 ANQGSEA. The ends were cut back, 4 bases at V and 5 bases at J, with 12 bases in the middle.

This clonotype has only a few counts. One junction end disagrees with the germline gene, perhaps due to a read error. The rearrangement joins TRBV4-1 to TRBJ2-7; TRBD1 matches 10 bases. This CDR3 comprises 16 residues. The germline V gene encodes CDR1 MGHRA and CDR2 YSYEKL. The CDR3 loop reads CASSRVRDRGSHEQYF. The DNA of the CDR3 is TGCGCCAGCAGCCGAGTCCGGGACAGGGGCTCCCACGAGCAGTACTTC.

This chain connects TRBV4-1 to TRBJ2-1; tentatively, D is TRBD1 or TRBD2 (6 bases each). The CDR3 spans 16 residues. Germline CDR1 reads MGHRA; CDR2 reads YSYEKL. V was clipped by 5 bases and J by 6 bases, with 20 bases between them. CDR3 amino acids: CASSSTGWGAINEQFF. The CDR3 nucleotides read TGCGCCAGCAGCTCCACCGGTTGGGGGGCTATCAATGAGCAGTTCTTC.

The J gene is TRBJ2-3, the V gene TRBV29-1, with 8 bases matching TRBD2. This CDR3 contains 18 residues. Germline lookup yields CDR1 SQVTM and CDR2 ANQGSEA. V shed 2 bases, J shed 5 bases, and the junction held 18 bases outside the gene matches. The CDR3 nucleotides are TGCAGCGTTGAACCCCCGAGCGGTCGGAGCGGGGGAGGAGATACGCAGTATTTT. Amino acids: CSVEPPSGRSGGGDTQYF.

This clonotype was recorded many times. The chain combines TRBV4-1 with TRBJ1-2; D is undetermined. The V and J ends lost 1 base and 4 bases respectively, with 7 bases between them. The CDR3 has 13 residues. CDR1 and CDR2 from the germline V gene are MGHRA and YSYEKL. The CDR3 spells CASSQGVGYGYTF. CDR3 DNA: TGCGCCAGCAGCCAAGGGGTGGGCTATGGCTACACCTTC.

The chain employs TRBV4-1 and TRBJ2-1; TRBD2 is a possible D gene (6 bases). This CDR3 region has 15 residues. The V and J ends lost 3 bases and 7 bases respectively, with 16 bases between them. In germline, CDR1 is MGHRA, CDR2 YSYEKL. The CDR3 sequence: CASSQTRTSGNEQFF. DNA of the CDR3: TGCGCCAGCAGCCAGACTAGAACGAGTGGGAATGAGCAGTTCTTC.

This clonotype came up a few times. The chain couples TRBV20-1 to TRBJ2-6, with D possibly being TRBD1 (5 bases). Per the germline V gene, CDR1 is DFQATT and CDR2 is SNEGSKA (reference sequence). This CDR3 comprises 13 residues. Trimming shortened V by 3 bases and J by 2 bases, and 5 bases separated the two germline ends. CDR3 protein: CSARTAGANVLTF. The CDR3 DNA is TGCAGTGCTAGGACAGCTGGGGCCAACGTCCTGACTTTC.

This clonotype was counted at least ten times. The genes are TRBV12-3 or TRBV12-4 and TRBJ2-4; D is perhaps TRBD1 or TRBD2 (5 bases each). The CDR3 length is 15 residues. The germline V and J ends were trimmed by 5 bases and 6 bases, with 17 bases remaining between them. The CDR3 DNA sequence: TGTGCCAGCAGTCCCTCCACCCAGGGAGCAAACATTCAGTACTTC. This gives the protein CASSPSTQGANIQYF.

This clonotype was seen at least ten times. The chain employs TRBV15 and TRBJ2-7; 9 bases agree with TRBD1. This CDR3 has 14 residues. Germline CDR1 is LNHNV and CDR2 is YYDKDF (reference sequence). Germline trimming cut 1 base from V and 7 bases from J; bases unmatched to any gene: 5. CDR3 in amino acids: CATSRGTGVGEQYF. In nucleotides, the CDR3 is TGTGCCACCAGCAGAGGGACAGGGGTTGGAGAGCAGTACTTC.

The rearrangement links TRBV20-1 to TRBJ2-3, with D perhaps TRBD1 or TRBD2 (5 bases each). This CDR3 has 13 residues. V was trimmed by 3 bases and J by 1 base, leaving 8 bases between them. Germline V gene lookup returns CDR1 DFQATT and CDR2 SNEGSKA (reference sequence). CDR3 DNA: TGCAGTGCTAGCATGGGGGGCACAGATACGCAGTATTTT. Its translation is CSASMGGTDTQYF.